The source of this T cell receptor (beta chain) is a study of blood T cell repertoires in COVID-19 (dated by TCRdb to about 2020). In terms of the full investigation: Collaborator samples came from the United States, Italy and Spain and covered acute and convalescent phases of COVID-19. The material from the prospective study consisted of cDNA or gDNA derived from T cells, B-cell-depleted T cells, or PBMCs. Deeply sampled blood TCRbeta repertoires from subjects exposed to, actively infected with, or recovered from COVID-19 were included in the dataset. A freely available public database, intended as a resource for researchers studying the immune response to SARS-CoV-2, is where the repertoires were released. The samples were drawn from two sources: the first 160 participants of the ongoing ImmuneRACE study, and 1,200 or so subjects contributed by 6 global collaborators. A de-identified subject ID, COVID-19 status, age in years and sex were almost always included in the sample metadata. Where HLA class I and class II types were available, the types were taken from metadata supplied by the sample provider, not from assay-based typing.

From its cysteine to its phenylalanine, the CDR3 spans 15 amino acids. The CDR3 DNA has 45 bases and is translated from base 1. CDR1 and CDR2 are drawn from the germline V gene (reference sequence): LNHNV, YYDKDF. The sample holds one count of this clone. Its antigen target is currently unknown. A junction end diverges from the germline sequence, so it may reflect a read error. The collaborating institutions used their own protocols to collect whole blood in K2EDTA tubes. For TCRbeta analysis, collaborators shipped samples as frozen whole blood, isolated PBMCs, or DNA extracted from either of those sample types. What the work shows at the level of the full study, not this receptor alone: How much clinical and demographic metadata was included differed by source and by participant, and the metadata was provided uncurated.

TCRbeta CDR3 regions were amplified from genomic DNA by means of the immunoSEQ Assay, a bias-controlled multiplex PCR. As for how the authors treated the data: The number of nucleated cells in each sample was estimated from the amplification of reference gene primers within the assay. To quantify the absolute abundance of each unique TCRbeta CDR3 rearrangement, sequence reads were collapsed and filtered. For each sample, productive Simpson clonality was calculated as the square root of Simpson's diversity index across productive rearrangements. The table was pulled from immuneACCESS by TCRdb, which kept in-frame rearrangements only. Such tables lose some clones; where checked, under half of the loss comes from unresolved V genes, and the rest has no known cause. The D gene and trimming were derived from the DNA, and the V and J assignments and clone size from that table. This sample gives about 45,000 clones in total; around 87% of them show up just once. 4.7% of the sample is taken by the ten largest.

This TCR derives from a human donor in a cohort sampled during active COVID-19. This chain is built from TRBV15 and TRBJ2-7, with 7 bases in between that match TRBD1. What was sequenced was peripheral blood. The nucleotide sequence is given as TGTGCCACCAGCGGCGACGTTGTAGGGGGCTACGGGCAGTACTTC. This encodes CATSGDVVGGYGQYF.